The entry below gives a single TCR beta chain sequence along with its context. RNA totalling roughly 0.5 to 1 ug underwent reverse transcription with random hexamers. TCRdb re-called the immunoSEQ multiplex PCR reads with MiXCR, one entry per CDR3 protein. Here the sample spans about 150,000 distinct CDR3 sequences, around 95% being singletons. The data are from a study of CD8 T cells in Susac syndrome. Relapsing-remitting disease, either stable or active, was present in the treatment-naive patients who were the multiple sclerosis controls. In germline, CDR1 is SGHAT, CDR2 FQNNGV. V lost 6 bases, J lost 3 bases, and 8 bases stayed unmatched. The CDR3 totals 15 residues.

J is TRBJ2-5 and V is TRBV11-2, with 9 bases identical to TRBD2. The origin of this receptor is a human donor with multiple sclerosis. The sample comprised CD8+ T cells from PBMCs. CDR3 DNA: TGTGCCAGCAGTTTCCCTGGCGGGGGGGAAGAGACCCAGTACTTC. Residues: CASSFPGGGEETQYF.